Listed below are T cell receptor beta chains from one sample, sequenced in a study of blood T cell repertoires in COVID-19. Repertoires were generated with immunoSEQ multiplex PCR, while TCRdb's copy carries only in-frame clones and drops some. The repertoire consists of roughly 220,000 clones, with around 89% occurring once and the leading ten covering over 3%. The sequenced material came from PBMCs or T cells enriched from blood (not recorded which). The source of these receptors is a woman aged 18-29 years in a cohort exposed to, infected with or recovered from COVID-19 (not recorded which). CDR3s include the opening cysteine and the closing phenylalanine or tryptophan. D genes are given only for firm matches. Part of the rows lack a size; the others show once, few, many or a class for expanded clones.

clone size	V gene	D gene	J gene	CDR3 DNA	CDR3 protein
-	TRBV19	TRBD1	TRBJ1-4	TGTGCCAGTATCTCCTATACAGGGGCAACTAATGAAAAACTGTTTTTT	CASISYTGATNEKLFF
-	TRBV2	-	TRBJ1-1	TGTGCCAGCAGCCCTAGGACGGCGGGCGCTGAAGCTTTCTTT	CASSPRTAGAEAFF
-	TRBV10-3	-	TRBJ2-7	TGTGCCATCAGGGCCGACAGCCTACTGAAGGAGCAGTACTTC	CAIRADSLLKEQYF
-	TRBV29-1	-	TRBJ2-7	TGCAGCGTTGAGGGGGGACAGAAGAGCTCCTACGAGCAGTACTTC	CSVEGGQKSSYEQYF
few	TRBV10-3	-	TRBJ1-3	TGTGCCATCACCGATCGGGACTTTCCGGGGGGCTCTGGAAACACCATATATTTT	CAITDRDFPGGSGNTIYF
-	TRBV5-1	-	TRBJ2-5	TGCGCCAGCAGCCGGAGCGGGCGGCCGTACCAAGAGACCCAGTACTTC	CASSRSGRPYQETQYF
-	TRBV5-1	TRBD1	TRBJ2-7	TGCGCCAGCAGTCAGGGGGCTTTGGACGAGCAGTACTTC	CASSQGALDEQYF
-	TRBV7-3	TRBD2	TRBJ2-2	TGTGCCAGCAGCTTACTAGCGGCCAACACCGGGGAGCTGTTTTTT	CASSLLAANTGELFF
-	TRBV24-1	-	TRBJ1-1	TGTGCCACCAGTGAAGTCTTCGGGGAAGCTTTCTTT	CATSEVFGEAFF
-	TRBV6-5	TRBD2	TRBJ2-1	TGTGCCAGCAGGCCCGGGAGGGGGGACAATGAGCAGTTCTTC	CASRPGRGDNEQFF
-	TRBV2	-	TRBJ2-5	TGTGCCAGCAGTGCCAGACTAGGTCAAGAGACCCAGTACTTC	CASSARLGQETQYF
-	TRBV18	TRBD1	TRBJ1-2	TGTGCCAGCTCACGGACAGGTGGAGCTAACTATGGCTACACCTTC	CASSRTGGANYGYTF
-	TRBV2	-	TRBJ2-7	TGTGCCAGCAGTGAGGGGTTAGCGGTCTCCTACGAGCAGTACTTC	CASSEGLAVSYEQYF
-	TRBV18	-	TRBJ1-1	TGTGCCAGCTCACCAGCGGAGAACACTGAAGCTTTCTTT	CASSPAENTEAFF
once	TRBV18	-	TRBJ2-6	TGTGCCAGCTCCTCGGGTGAGGACTCTGGGGCCAACGTCCTGACTTTC	CASSSGEDSGANVLTF
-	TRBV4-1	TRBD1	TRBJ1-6	TGCGCCAGCAGCCAAGTACGGGACAGAGATTCACCCCTCCACTTT	CASSQVRDRDSPLHF
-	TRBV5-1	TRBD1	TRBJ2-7	TGCGCCAGCAGTCGGGACAGGGGAAGATACGAGCAGTACTTC	CASSRDRGRYEQYF
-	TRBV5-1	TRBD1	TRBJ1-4	TGCGCCAGCAGTCCCGGGACAGGGGATCAAAAACTGTTTTTT	CASSPGTGDQKLFF
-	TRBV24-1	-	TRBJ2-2	TGTGCCACCAGTGATATAACCGGGACCGGGGAGCTGTTTTTT	CATSDITGTGELFF
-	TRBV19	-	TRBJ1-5	TGTGCCAGTAGTCACGCACAGGGATGCAATCAGCCCCAGCATTTT	CASSHAQGCNQPQHF
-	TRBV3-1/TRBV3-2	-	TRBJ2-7	TGTGCCAGCAGTCCCCAAGATATGTCCGGGAGTTCCTACGAGCAGTACTTC	CASSPQDMSGSSYEQYF
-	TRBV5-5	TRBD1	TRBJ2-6	TGTGCCAGCAGCTTGGCCAGGGGGTACTCTGGGGCCAACGTCCTGACTTTC	CASSLARGYSGANVLTF
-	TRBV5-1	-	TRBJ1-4	TGCGCCAGCAGCTTGGCCGGCGGCAATGGTGTACTGTTTTTT	CASSLAGGNGVLFF
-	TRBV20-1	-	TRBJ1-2	TGCAGTGCTATACTCCGAATTGGCTACACCTTC	CSAILRIGYTF
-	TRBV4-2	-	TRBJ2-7	TGTGCCAGCAGCCAAGATAACAGGGTGACCTACGAGCAGTACTTC	CASSQDNRVTYEQYF
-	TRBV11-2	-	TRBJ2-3	TGTGCCAGCAGCCTAAGCACAGATACGCAGTATTTT	CASSLSTDTQYF
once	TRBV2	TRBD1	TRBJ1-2	TGTGCCAGCAGGGACCAGAGACAGGGGCTCGCTCGTCGGGGCTACACCTTC	CASRDQRQGLARRGYTF
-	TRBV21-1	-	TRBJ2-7	TGTGCCAGCAGAACAAGCGGGAGATGTGGCGAGCAGTACTTC	CASRTSGRCGEQYF